This TCR beta chain was documented in a study of T-cell memory formation after mild COVID-19. CDR3 size: 17 residues. The germline CDR1 and CDR2 sequences are MNHNS and SASEGT. V shed 7 bases and J shed 6 bases, with 22 bases lying between them. Regarding this clonotype: Its antigen is undetermined.

Findings and caveats of the study: Some SARS-CoV-2-responding clones were already detected in memory before infection. Day 15 to 85 contracting clones showed balanced CD4/CD8; day 15 to 37 expanders favored CD4+.

TCRdb passed the 5' RACE reads through MiXCR, listing each CDR3 protein once. This table holds some 290,000 distinct CDR3 sequences, 15% to 20% found once. This TCR came from a man aged 18 to 30 who had mild COVID-19 (a few samples of this study predate the infection). Cell type and time point are not known. Sequenced sample: PBMCs or a T cell subset sorted from them (not recorded which). This chain links TRBV6-1 with TRBJ1-6, with D hard to call. The CDR3: CASTHIPRGQRNSPLHF. CDR3 coding DNA: TGTGCCAGCACCCACATCCCACGCGGGCAACGTAATTCACCCCTCCACTTT.